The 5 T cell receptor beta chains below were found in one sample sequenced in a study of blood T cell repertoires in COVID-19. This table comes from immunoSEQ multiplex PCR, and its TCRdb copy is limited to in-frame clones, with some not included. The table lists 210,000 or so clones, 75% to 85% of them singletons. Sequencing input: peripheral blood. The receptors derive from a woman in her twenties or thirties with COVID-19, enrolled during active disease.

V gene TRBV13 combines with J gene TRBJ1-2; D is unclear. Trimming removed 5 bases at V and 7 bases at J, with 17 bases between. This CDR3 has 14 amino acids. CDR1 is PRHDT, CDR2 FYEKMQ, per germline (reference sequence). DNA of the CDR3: TGTGCCAGCAGCCCTAGAAATATCAAATCTGGCTACACCTTC. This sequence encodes CASSPRNIKSGYTF.

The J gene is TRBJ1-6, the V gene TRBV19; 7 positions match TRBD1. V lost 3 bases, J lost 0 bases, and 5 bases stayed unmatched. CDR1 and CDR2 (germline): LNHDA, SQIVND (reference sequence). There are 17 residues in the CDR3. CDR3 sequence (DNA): TGTGCCAGTAGTATCGACAGGGTGAGCTCCTATAATTCACCCCTCCACTTT. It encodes CASSIDRVSSYNSPLHF.

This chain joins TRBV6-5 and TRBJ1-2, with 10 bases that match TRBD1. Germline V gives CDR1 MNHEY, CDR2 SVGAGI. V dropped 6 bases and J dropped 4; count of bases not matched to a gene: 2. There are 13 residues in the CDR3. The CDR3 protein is CASRTGGGYGYTF. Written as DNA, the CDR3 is TGTGCCAGCAGGACAGGGGGCGGCTATGGCTACACCTTC.

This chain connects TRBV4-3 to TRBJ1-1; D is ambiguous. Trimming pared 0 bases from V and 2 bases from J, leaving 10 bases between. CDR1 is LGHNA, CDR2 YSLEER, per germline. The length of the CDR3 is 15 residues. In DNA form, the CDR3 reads TGCGCCAGCAGCCAAGATCTATACCGCAACACTGAAGCTTTCTTT. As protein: CASSQDLYRNTEAFF.

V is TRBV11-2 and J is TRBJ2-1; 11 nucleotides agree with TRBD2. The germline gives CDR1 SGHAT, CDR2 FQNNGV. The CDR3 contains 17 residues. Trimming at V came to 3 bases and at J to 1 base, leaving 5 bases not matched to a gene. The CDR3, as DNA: TGTGCCAGCAGCTTCCCGACTAGCGGGACATCCTACAATGAGCAGTTCTTC. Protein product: CASSFPTSGTSYNEQFF.